The rows below give T cell receptor beta chains drawn from one sample of a study of vaccination and CD4 T cells after COVID-19. Their cognate antigens are unknown. One entry per CDR3 protein, called by TCRdb with MiXCR from the PCR reads. The sample carries under 8,000 distinct CDR3 sequences, over 30% recorded once. What was sequenced was CD4+ T cells from blood, cultured in vitro. These receptors came from a human donor in good health. The CDR3 runs from the conserved cysteine through the conserved F or W. The D gene is left open where the match is weak. Size is omitted from some rows. Given values are once, few, many or a class for expanded clones.

D gene: TRBD2; V gene: TRBV20-1; clone size: -; J gene: TRBJ2-5; CDR3 protein: CSASAIAGEKTQYF
D gene: -; V gene: TRBV28; clone size: -; J gene: TRBJ1-5; CDR3 protein: CASSLWNQPQHF
D gene: -; V gene: TRBV19; clone size: -; J gene: TRBJ2-1; CDR3 protein: CASSRASQGEQFF
D gene: -; V gene: TRBV19; clone size: -; J gene: TRBJ1-1; CDR3 protein: CASSTYDTEAFF
D gene: -; V gene: TRBV20-1; clone size: few; J gene: TRBJ2-7; CDR3 protein: CSAGRVARTRSGYEQYF
D gene: -; V gene: TRBV27; clone size: -; J gene: TRBJ2-3; CDR3 protein: CASSLSGSTDTQYF
D gene: TRBD2; V gene: TRBV20-1; clone size: once; J gene: TRBJ2-1; CDR3 protein: CSAIPGTKFYNEQFF
D gene: -; V gene: TRBV6-5; clone size: few; J gene: TRBJ2-7; CDR3 protein: CASSYSRTSYEQYF
D gene: -; V gene: TRBV30; clone size: -; J gene: TRBJ2-5; CDR3 protein: CAWRGAGIETQYF
D gene: TRBD2; V gene: TRBV7-3; clone size: few; J gene: TRBJ2-1; CDR3 protein: CASRSAGGNEQFF
D gene: -; V gene: TRBV6-2/TRBV6-3; clone size: few; J gene: TRBJ2-3; CDR3 protein: CASSYSLGNTQYF
D gene: -; V gene: TRBV20-1; clone size: -; J gene: TRBJ2-7; CDR3 protein: CSATPRGWGEQYF
D gene: TRBD1; V gene: TRBV6-2/TRBV6-3; clone size: few; J gene: TRBJ1-5; CDR3 protein: CASSWTGGNQPQHF
D gene: -; V gene: TRBV25-1; clone size: few; J gene: TRBJ1-5; CDR3 protein: CASSGRGRNQPQHF
D gene: -; V gene: TRBV7-2; clone size: few; J gene: TRBJ1-1; CDR3 protein: CASSSQGFGTEAFF
D gene: -; V gene: TRBV6-2/TRBV6-3; clone size: -; J gene: TRBJ2-1; CDR3 protein: CASSPDQVSSNEQFF